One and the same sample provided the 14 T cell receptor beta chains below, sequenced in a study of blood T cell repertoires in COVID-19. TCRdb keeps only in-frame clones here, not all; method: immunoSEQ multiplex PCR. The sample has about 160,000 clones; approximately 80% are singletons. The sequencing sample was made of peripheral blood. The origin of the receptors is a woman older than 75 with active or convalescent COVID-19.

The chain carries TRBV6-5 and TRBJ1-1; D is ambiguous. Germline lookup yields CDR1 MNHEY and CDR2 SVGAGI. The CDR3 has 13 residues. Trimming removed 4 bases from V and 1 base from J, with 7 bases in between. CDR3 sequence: CASSSYRNTEAFF. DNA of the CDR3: TGTGCCAGCAGTTCATACAGGAACACTGAAGCTTTCTTT.

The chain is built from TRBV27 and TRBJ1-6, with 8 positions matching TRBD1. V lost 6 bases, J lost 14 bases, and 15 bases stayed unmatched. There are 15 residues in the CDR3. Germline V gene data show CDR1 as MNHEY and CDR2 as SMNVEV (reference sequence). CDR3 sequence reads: CASREPGGAEEALHF. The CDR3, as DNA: TGTGCCAGCAGGGAACCAGGGGGCGCAGAAGAAGCCCTCCACTTT.

This chain's CDR3 is CASSFEGAMNTEAFF. In DNA form, the CDR3 reads TGCGCCAGCAGCTTCGAGGGGGCGATGAACACTGAAGCTTTCTTT. The chain joins TRBV5-1 to TRBJ1-1, with TRBD1 identical over 7 bases. This CDR3 spans 15 amino acids. Germline lookup yields CDR1 SGHRS and CDR2 YFSETQ. V gave up 2 bases and J gave up 0 bases; unmatched junction bases: 4.

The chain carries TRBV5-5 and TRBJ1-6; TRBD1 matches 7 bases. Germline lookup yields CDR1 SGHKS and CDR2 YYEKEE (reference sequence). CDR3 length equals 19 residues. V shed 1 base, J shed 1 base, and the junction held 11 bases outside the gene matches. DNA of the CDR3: TGTGCCAGCAGCTTGCAAGAGGTAGGGGGCGCGTCCTATAATTCACCCCTCCACTTT. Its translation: CASSLQEVGGASYNSPLHF.

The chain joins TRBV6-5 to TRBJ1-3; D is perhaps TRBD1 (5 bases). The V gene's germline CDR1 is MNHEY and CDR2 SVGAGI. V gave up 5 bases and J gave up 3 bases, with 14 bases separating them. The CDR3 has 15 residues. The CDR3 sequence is CASSPQGQVGNTIYF. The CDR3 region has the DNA TGTGCCAGCAGTCCTCAGGGTCAGGTTGGAAACACCATATATTTT.

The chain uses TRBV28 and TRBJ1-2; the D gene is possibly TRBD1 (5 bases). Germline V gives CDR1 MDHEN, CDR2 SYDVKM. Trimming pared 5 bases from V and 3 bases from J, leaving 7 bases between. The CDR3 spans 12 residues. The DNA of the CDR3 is TGTGCCAGCAGTGGGGCCCACTATGGCTACACCTTC. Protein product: CASSGAHYGYTF.

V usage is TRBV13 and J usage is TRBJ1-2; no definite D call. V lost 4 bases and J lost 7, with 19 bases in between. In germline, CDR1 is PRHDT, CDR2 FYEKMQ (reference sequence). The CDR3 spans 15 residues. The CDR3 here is CASSSMGSRRSGYTF. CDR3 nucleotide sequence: TGTGCCAGCAGCTCAATGGGGAGCCGAAGGTCTGGCTACACCTTC.

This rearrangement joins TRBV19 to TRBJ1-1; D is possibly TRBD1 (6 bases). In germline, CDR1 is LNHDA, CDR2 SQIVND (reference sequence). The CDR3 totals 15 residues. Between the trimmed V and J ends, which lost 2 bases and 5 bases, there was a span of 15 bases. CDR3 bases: TGTGCCAGTAGTATATGGGGCAGGGGATGGACTGAAGCTTTCTTT. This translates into CASSIWGRGWTEAFF.

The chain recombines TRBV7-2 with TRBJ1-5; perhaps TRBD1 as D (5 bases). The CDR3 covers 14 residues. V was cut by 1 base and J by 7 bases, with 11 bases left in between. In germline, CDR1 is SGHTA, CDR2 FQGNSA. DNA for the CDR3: TGTGCCAGCAGCTTAGGACAGAGTAGGCAGCCCCAGCATTTT. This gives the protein CASSLGQSRQPQHF.

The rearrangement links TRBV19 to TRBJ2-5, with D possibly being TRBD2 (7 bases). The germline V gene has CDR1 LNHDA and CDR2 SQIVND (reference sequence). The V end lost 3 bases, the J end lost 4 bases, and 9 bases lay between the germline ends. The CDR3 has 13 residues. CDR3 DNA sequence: TGTGCCAGTAGTATGGGGGGGGCAGAGACCCAGTACTTC. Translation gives CASSMGGAETQYF.

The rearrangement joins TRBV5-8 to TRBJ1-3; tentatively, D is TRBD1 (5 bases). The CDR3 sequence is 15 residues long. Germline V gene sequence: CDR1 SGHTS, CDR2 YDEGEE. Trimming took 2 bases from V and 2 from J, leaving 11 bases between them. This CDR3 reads CASSFTGATGNTIYF. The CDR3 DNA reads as TGTGCCAGCAGCTTTACAGGCGCCACTGGAAACACCATATATTTT.

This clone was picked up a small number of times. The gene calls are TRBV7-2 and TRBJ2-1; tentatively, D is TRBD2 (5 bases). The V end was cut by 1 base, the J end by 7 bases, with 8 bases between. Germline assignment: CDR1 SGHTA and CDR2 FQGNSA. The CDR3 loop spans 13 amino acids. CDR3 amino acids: CASSLGSGNEQFF. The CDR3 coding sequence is TGTGCCAGCAGCTTAGGGTCGGGGAATGAGCAGTTCTTC. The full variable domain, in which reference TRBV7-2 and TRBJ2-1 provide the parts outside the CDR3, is GAGVSQSPSNKVTEKGKDVELRCDPISGHTALYWYRQSLGQGLEFLIYFQGNSAPDKSGLPSDRFSAERTGGSVSTLTIQRTQQEDSAVYLCASSLGSGNEQFFGPGTRLTVL.

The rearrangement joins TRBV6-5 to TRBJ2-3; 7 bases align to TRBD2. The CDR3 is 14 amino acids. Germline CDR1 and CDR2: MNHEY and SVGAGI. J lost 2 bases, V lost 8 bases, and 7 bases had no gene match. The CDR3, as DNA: TGTGCCAGCCGGAGCGGGGCTTCCACAGATACGCAGTATTTT. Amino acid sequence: CASRSGASTDTQYF.

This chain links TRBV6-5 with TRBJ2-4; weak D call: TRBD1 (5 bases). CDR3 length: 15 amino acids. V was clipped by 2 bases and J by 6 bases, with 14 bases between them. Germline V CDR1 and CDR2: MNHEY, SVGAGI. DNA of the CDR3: TGTGCCAGCAGTTACGAACAGGCCTTAGCAAACATTCAGTACTTC. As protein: CASSYEQALANIQYF.